These 21 T cell receptor beta chains share one sample of origin, sequenced in a study of persistence of HIV-infected CD4 T cells (dated by TCRdb to 2020 to 2022). For these TCRs, the target antigens are not known. The immunoSEQ hsTCRB assay version 4 in survey mode was used to sequence TCRbeta repertoires from genomic DNA. TCRdb took over this immuneACCESS table, retaining in-frame rearrangements with V and J assigned. Such tables are incomplete; in checked studies, under half of the missing clones stem from an unresolved V gene, and the remainder is unexplained. The sample table records 25,000 to 30,000 clones; around 80% of these occur just once. Less than 0.95% of the sample belongs to the ten largest clones. The intended sense of this specimen's treatment or condition label: suppressive antiretroviral therapy. Lysates of CMV-infected fibroblasts at 10 ug/mL were used to stimulate the cells. Memory populations depleted of antigen-responding cells were obtained by sorting nonresponding CD40L-negative CD69-negative CD45RO-high memory CD4+ T cells.

This specimen was CD4+ T cells sorted from PBMCs after approximately 19-hour stimulation, taken from a patient who received antiretroviral therapy. The cell subset or site label, as the study defines it: CD40L-CD69- CD45RO-high memory CD4 T cells not responding to CMV lysate. The source of these receptors is an adult woman with HIV who was CMV-seropositive.

The chain uses TRBV2 and TRBJ2-1, with unresolved D. The germline V gene encodes CDR1 SNHLY and CDR2 FYNNEI. The CDR3 consists of 12 residues. V lost 6 bases, J lost 9 bases, and 12 bases lay in between. This CDR3 is CASSTLWSEQFF. CDR3 sequence (DNA): TGTGCCAGCAGCACCCTTTGGAGTGAGCAGTTCTTC.

The chain employs TRBV25-1 and TRBJ2-7; D tentatively reads TRBD1 or TRBD2 (5 bases each). V was pared by 1 base and J by 2 bases, with 6 bases between. CDR3 length equals 13 residues. Per the germline V gene, CDR1 is MGHDK and CDR2 is SYGVNS. The CDR3 coding sequence is TGTGCCAGCAGTGAATTGGGACCCTACGAGCAGTACTTC. The encoded protein is CASSELGPYEQYF.

The CDR3, as DNA: TGTGCCAGCAGTTACTCTTGGTCGGGGAGTAGGGAGACCCAGTACTTC. This encodes CASSYSWSGSRETQYF. This chain connects TRBV6-5 to TRBJ2-5; possible D gene TRBD2, 5 bases. Germline assignment: CDR1 MNHEY and CDR2 SVGAGI. This CDR3 spans 16 amino acids. V shed 0 bases and J shed 5 bases, with 16 bases lying between them.

The V and J genes are TRBV3-1 (or the pseudogene TRBV3-2) and TRBJ1-2; no reliable D call. In germline, CDR1 is LGHDT, CDR2 YNNKEL (reference sequence). The CDR3 sequence is 14 residues long. Trimming cost V 1 base and J 7 bases, with 13 bases left between them. The CDR3 sequence: CASSQGANKGGYTF. As DNA, the CDR3 is TGTGCCAGCAGCCAAGGAGCTAATAAAGGTGGCTACACCTTC.

The gene calls are TRBV5-1 and TRBJ2-2, with 7 bases lining up with TRBD1. The CDR3 extends over 15 amino acids. Germline-derived CDR1 and CDR2 are SGHRS and YFSETQ. Trimming at V came to 0 bases and at J to 3 bases, leaving 2 bases not matched to a gene. The DNA of the CDR3 is TGCGCCAGCAGCTTGGCGGGACAGTACACCGGGGAGCTGTTTTTT. Encoded protein: CASSLAGQYTGELFF.

The V call is TRBV29-1, the J call TRBJ1-4; D is unclear. Germline-derived CDR1 and CDR2 are SQVTM and ANQGSEA. Trimming took off 7 bases at V and 7 bases at J, with 16 bases between the two ends. The CDR3 is made up of 13 amino acids. CDR3 sequence (DNA): TGCAGCGCCGAGGGAGGTGGGAGTGAAAAACTGTTTTTT. Its translation: CSAEGGGSEKLFF.

The chain carries TRBV19 and TRBJ1-2; 7 nucleotides line up with TRBD1. Germline lookup yields CDR1 LNHDA and CDR2 SQIVND (reference sequence). V shed 3 bases, J shed 7 bases, and the junction held 14 bases outside the gene matches. The CDR3 consists of 16 residues. CDR3 sequence (DNA): TGTGCCAGTAGTATCGGGGGACAGCGGATTAACGGTGGCTACACCTTC. Translating it yields CASSIGGQRINGGYTF.

This chain uses TRBV18 with TRBJ2-3; possible D gene TRBD2, 5 bases. CDR3 length equals 14 residues. Trimming shortened V by 0 bases and J by 3 bases, and 7 bases separated the two germline ends. Per the germline V gene, CDR1 is KGHSH and CDR2 is LQKENI. CDR3 region: CASSPPSGTDTQYF. CDR3 sequence (DNA): TGTGCCAGCTCACCACCGTCGGGGACAGATACGCAGTATTTT.

This clone showed up just a few times. This chain links TRBV5-1 with TRBJ1-4; TRBD1 matches at 7 bases. There are 16 residues in the CDR3. Per the germline V gene, CDR1 is SGHRS and CDR2 is YFSETQ. Trimming removed 0 bases from V and 4 bases from J; junction bases left unmatched: 6. The CDR3 protein is CASSLAGGALNEKLFF. CDR3 in DNA: TGCGCCAGCAGCTTGGCAGGGGGGGCACTTAATGAAAAACTGTTTTTT.

The gene calls are TRBV27 and TRBJ2-3; 7 bases map to TRBD2. This CDR3 is built from 14 residues. Germline values: CDR1 MNHEY, CDR2 SMNVEV (reference sequence). The V segment lost 4 bases and the J segment 2 bases; nucleotides outside the gene matches: 3. CDR3 sequence reads: CASSWGLTTDTQYF. The DNA of the CDR3 is TGTGCCAGCAGTTGGGGACTAACCACAGATACGCAGTATTTT.

This clone has just one count. The V call is TRBV5-1, the J call TRBJ1-1; D may be TRBD1 (6 bases). The CDR3 has 14 residues. The V end lost 4 bases, the J end lost 4 bases, and 14 bases lay between the germline ends. Germline CDR1 SGHRS, CDR2 YFSETQ. The CDR3 reads CASSLLRGATEAFF. CDR3 nucleotide sequence: TGCGCCAGCAGCCTCCTTAGGGGGGCCACTGAAGCTTTCTTT.

This sequence joins TRBV20-1 and TRBJ1-2; the D gene is possibly TRBD1 (6 bases). The CDR3 sequence is 11 residues long. The germline V and J ends were trimmed by 5 bases and 8 bases, with 12 bases remaining between them. Germline assignment: CDR1 DFQATT and CDR2 SNEGSKA (reference sequence). CDR3 region: CSAWQGKGYTF. CDR3 sequence (DNA): TGCAGTGCTTGGCAGGGGAAGGGCTACACCTTC.

This chain joins TRBV12-2 and TRBJ2-5; the listed D gene, TRBD2, was not tested against the DNA. TRBV12-2 is assigned pseudogene status. The CDR3 runs 20 residues. The CDR3 protein is CASRPWRAGATLRYQETQYF. As DNA, the CDR3 is TGTGCAAGTCGCCCCTGGCGGGCGGGGGCAACGCTCCGGTACCAAGAGACCCAGTACTTC.

V is TRBV6-5 and J is TRBJ1-1, with a tentative D call TRBD1 (6 bases). The CDR3 is 16 amino acids. Germline lookup yields CDR1 MNHEY and CDR2 SVGAGI. Trimming removed 2 bases at V and 1 base at J, with 14 bases between. CDR3 region: CASSYGTGYQNTEAFF. The CDR3 region has the DNA TGTGCCAGCAGTTACGGTACAGGGTATCAGAACACTGAAGCTTTCTTT.

The chain couples TRBV30 to TRBJ1-4; no reliable D call. Germline CDR1 is GTSNPN and CDR2 is SVGIG (reference sequence). V was trimmed by 3 bases and J by 5 bases, leaving 10 bases between them. The CDR3 spans 13 residues. CDR3 DNA sequence: TGTGCCTGGAGAGACGGCGCGAATGAAAAACTGTTTTTT. Translating gives CAWRDGANEKLFF.

This clone was seen only once. The chain links TRBV5-8 to TRBJ1-5; 10 positions match TRBD1. This CDR3 has 16 residues. CDR1 SGHTS and CDR2 YDEGEE come from the germline V gene. V dropped 0 bases and J dropped 9; count of bases not matched to a gene: 9. CDR3 nucleotides: TGTGCCAGCAGCTTGGGCGGGACAGGGGTCTTGGGGCCCCAGCATTTT. Translated: CASSLGGTGVLGPQHF.

The chain joins TRBV12-5 to TRBJ2-3; 10 bases agree with TRBD1. The CDR3 spans 15 residues. Germline V gene lookup returns CDR1 LGHNT and CDR2 FRNRAP. V shed 5 bases and J 4 bases; nucleotides not matched to a gene: 6. CDR3 nucleotide sequence: TGTGCTAGTGGTAGACAGGGGGCGCCTTCAGATACGCAGTATTTT. Its translation is CASGRQGAPSDTQYF.

The rearrangement links TRBV7-9 to TRBJ1-3; possible D gene TRBD1, 5 bases. V was clipped by 6 bases and J by 8 bases, with 17 bases between them. The CDR3 has 14 amino acids. CDR1 is SEHNR, CDR2 FQNEAQ, per germline (reference sequence). DNA for the CDR3: TGTGCCAGCAGGTCCGACAGTGCGGGTGACACCATATATTTT. Its translation: CASRSDSAGDTIYF.

This clone was recorded once. This chain joins TRBV5-1 and TRBJ2-3, with 9 bases that match TRBD2. The germline V gene encodes CDR1 SGHRS and CDR2 YFSETQ. This CDR3 is 17 amino acids long. Trimming removed 1 base from V and 4 bases from J; junction bases left unmatched: 10. The CDR3 region has the DNA TGCGCCAGCAGCTTGAGACTCCGCGGGGGGGCCGCAGATACGCAGTATTTT. Amino acid sequence: CASSLRLRGGAADTQYF.

This rearrangement joins TRBV6-5 to TRBJ1-2; maybe TRBD1 (5 bases). Trimming took 6 bases from V and 0 from J, leaving 5 bases between them. Germline values: CDR1 MNHEY, CDR2 SVGAGI. This CDR3 region has 12 residues. The CDR3 region has the DNA TGTGCCAGCAGGGGGCCTAACTATGGCTACACCTTC. It is translated as CASRGPNYGYTF.

This clone showed up just a few times. V and J are TRBV10-1 and TRBJ1-2; 8 positions match TRBD1. The CDR3 covers 17 residues. The germline gives CDR1 WNHNN, CDR2 SYGVQD (reference sequence). With 7 bases clipped from V and 4 bases from J, the junction kept 17 bases outside the gene matches. The CDR3 loop is CASITGGQGAPRYGYTF. CDR3 in DNA: TGCGCCAGCATAACGGGGGGGCAGGGGGCCCCACGCTATGGCTACACCTTC.